The entry that follows covers one T cell receptor (beta chain) sequence. The treatment here: roughly 20 received Ad26.COV2.S at low or high dose, single or two shots; 5 received placebo; per-sample allocation not given. Vaccine and placebo recipients were sampled on day 63 after the first injection. The data originate from a study of Ad26.COV2.S vaccination and SARS-CoV-2 variants. Study details: Ad26.COV2.S, an intramuscular injection, was given once or twice 56 days apart.

This CDR3 contains 12 residues. Germline V CDR1 and CDR2: MDHEN, SYDVKM. With 3 bases removed from V and 6 bases from J, the gap between germline ends came to 8 bases. Generated by immunoSEQ multiplex PCR, the TCRdb table keeps only in-frame clones and is missing some. The sample lists roughly 500,000 clones; about 88% were seen once. The starting material was peripheral blood, obtained in a trial of Ad26.COV2.S vaccine versus placebo. This TCR was recovered from a person between 18 and 59 years old who received the Ad26.COV2.S COVID-19 vaccine or a placebo. The chain links TRBV28 to TRBJ1-1, with no clear D. CDR3 amino acids: CASSFPVAEAFF. CDR3 sequence (DNA): TGTGCCAGCAGTTTTCCGGTGGCTGAAGCTTTCTTT.